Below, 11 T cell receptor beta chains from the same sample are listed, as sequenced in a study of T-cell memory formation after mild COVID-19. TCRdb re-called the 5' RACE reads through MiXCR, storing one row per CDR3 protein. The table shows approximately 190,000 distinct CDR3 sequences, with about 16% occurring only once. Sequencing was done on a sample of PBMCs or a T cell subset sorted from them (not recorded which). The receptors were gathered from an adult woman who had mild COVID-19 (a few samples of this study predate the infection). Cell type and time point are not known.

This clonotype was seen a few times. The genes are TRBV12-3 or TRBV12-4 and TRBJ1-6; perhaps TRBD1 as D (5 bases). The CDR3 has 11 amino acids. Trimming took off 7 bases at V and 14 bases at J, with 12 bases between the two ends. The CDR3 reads CASTLGDTLHF. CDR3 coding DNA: TGTGCCAGCACCCTGGGGGATACCCTCCACTTT.

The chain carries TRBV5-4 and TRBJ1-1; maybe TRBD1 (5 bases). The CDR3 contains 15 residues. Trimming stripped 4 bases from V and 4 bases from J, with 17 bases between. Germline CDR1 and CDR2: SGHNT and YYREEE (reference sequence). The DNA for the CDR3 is TGTGCCAGCAGCCCCGAAAGGGGCCGGGGCACTGAAGCTTTCTTT. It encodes CASSPERGRGTEAFF.

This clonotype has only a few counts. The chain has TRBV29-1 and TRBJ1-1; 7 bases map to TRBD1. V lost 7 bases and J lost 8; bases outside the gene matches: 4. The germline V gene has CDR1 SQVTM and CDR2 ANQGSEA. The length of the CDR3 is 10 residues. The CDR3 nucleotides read TGCAGCGGGGCGGACAGGGAAGCTTTCTTT. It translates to CSGADREAFF.

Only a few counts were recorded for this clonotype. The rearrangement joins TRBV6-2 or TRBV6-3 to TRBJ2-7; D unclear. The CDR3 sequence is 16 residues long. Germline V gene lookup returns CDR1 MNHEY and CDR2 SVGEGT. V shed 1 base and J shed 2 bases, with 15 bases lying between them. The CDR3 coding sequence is TGTGCCAGCAGTTACTTGGTCACAGCCCCGACCTACGAGCAGTACTTC. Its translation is CASSYLVTAPTYEQYF.

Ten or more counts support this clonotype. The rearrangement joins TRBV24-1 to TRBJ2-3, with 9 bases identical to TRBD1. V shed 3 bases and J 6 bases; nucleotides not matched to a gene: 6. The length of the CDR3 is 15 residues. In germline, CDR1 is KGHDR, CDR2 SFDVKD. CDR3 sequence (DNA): TGTGCCACCAGTGATGCCGGGACAGGGTGGGATACGCAGTATTTT. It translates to CATSDAGTGWDTQYF.

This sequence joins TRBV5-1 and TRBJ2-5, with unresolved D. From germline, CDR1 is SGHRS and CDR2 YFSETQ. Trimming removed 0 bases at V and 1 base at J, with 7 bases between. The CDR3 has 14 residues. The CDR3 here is CASSLANSQETQYF. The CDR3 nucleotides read TGCGCCAGCAGCTTGGCTAATTCCCAAGAGACCCAGTACTTC.

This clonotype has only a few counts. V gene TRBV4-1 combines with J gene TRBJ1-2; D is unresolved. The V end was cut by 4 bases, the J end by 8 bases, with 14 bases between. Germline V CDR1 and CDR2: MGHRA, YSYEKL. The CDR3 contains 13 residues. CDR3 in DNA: TGCGCCAGCAGCCTCTTGACCTACGGGGGCTACACCTTC. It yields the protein CASSLLTYGGYTF.

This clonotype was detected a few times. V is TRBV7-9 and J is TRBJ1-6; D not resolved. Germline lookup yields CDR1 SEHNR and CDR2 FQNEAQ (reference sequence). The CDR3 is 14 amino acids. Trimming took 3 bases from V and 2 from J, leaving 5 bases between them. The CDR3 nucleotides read TGTGCCAGCAGCTTGAGTACCTATAATTCACCCCTCCACTTT. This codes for CASSLSTYNSPLHF.

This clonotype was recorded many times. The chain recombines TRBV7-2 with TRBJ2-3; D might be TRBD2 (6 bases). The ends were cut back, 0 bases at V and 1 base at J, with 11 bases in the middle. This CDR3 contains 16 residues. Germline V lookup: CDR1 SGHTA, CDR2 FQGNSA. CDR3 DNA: TGTGCCAGCAGCTTAGCGGTGGGAGGAGGCACAGATACGCAGTATTTT. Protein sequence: CASSLAVGGGTDTQYF. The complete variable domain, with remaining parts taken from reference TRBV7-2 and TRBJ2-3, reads GAGVSQSPSNKVTEKGKDVELRCDPISGHTALYWYRQSLGQGLEFLIYFQGNSAPDKSGLPSDRFSAERTGGSVSTLTIQRTQQEDSAVYLCASSLAVGGGTDTQYFGPGTRLTVL.

This CDR3 reads CATSDPGTGDYGYTF. The CDR3 region has the DNA TGTGCCACCAGTGACCCGGGCACAGGGGATTATGGCTACACCTTC. The rearrangement uses TRBV24-1 and TRBJ1-2, with 7 bases matching TRBD1. The CDR3 covers 15 residues. Germline CDR1 is KGHDR and CDR2 is SFDVKD. J lost 5 bases, V lost 4 bases, and 9 bases had no gene match.

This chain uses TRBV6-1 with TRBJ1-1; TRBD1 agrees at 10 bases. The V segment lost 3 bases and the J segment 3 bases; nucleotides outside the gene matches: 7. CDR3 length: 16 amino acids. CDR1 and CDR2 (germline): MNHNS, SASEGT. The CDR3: CASSEPGQGKHTEAFF. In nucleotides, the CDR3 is TGTGCCAGCAGTGAGCCGGGACAGGGGAAACACACTGAAGCTTTCTTT.